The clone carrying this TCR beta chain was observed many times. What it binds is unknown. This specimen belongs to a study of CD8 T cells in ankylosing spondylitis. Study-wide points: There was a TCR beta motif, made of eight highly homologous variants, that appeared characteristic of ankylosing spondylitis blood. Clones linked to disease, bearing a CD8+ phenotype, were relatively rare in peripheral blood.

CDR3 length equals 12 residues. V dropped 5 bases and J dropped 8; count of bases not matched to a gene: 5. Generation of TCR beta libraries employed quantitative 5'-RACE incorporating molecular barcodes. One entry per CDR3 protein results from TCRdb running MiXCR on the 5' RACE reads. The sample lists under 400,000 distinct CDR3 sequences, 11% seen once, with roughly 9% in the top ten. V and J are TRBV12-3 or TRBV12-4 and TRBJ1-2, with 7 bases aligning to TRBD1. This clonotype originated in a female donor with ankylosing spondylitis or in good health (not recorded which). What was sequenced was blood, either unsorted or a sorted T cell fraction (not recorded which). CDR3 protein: CASSTRQGGYTF. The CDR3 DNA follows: TGTGCCAGCAGTACACGACAGGGCGGCTACACCTTC.